The 27 T cell receptor beta chains given below trace back to one sample, sequenced in a study of CD8 T cells in ankylosing spondylitis. Overall study results and limits: A motif of seven or eight highly homologous TCR beta variants was seen as apparently characteristic of ankylosing spondylitis blood.

TCRdb reprocessed the 5' RACE reads with MiXCR, giving one entry per CDR3 protein. This sample has about 840,000 distinct CDR3 sequences, with 10% to 15% found just once. These TCRs' antigens remain unknown. Sequenced sample: blood, either unsorted or a sorted T cell fraction (not recorded which). The receptors stem from a male donor with ankylosing spondylitis.

This clonotype was found a few times. The chain joins TRBV6-1 to TRBJ1-3; D is ambiguous. The CDR3 sequence is 14 residues long. V was clipped by 7 bases and J by 15 bases, with 25 bases between them. The germline CDR1 and CDR2 sequences are MNHNS and SASEGT. CDR3 nucleotide sequence: TGTGCCAGCACTATTACGTCCTTTAACTCTCCAGCATATTTT. It is translated as CASTITSFNSPAYF.

The chain recombines TRBV18 with TRBJ2-5; 7 positions match TRBD1. V lost 3 bases to trimming and J lost 0 bases; unmatched junction nucleotides: 4. Germline V gene lookup returns CDR1 KGHSH and CDR2 LQKENI. The CDR3 has 15 residues. The CDR3 spells CASSPPGGYQETQYF. The CDR3 DNA follows: TGTGCCAGCTCACCCCCAGGGGGATACCAAGAGACCCAGTACTTC.

In this sample, this clonotype turned up a few times. The chain carries TRBV4-3 and TRBJ2-7, with 12 positions matching TRBD2. The CDR3 is 13 amino acids. Trimming cost V 3 bases and J 7 bases; bases outside gene matches: 1. Germline values: CDR1 LGHNA, CDR2 YSLEER. The CDR3 loop reads CASSQTSGREQYF. The CDR3, as DNA: TGCGCCAGCAGCCAGACTAGCGGGAGAGAGCAGTACTTC.

Many counts were recorded for this clonotype. V is TRBV29-1 and J is TRBJ1-1, with D maybe TRBD1 (5 bases). CDR3 size: 12 residues. V was pared by 5 bases and J by 0 bases, with 7 bases between. The germline V gene has CDR1 SQVTM and CDR2 ANQGSEA. Here the CDR3 DNA reads TGCAGCGTTTCAGGGTTGAACACTGAAGCTTTCTTT. Amino acid sequence: CSVSGLNTEAFF.

The chain links TRBV28 to TRBJ2-1; 8 positions match TRBD2. V was clipped by 7 bases and J by 0 bases; unmatched bases: 8. The CDR3 length is 16 residues. CDR1 MDHEN and CDR2 SYDVKM come from the germline V gene. DNA for the CDR3: TGTGCCAGCACCATAGGCGGGGGGTCCTCCTACAATGAGCAGTTCTTC. Its protein product is CASTIGGGSSYNEQFF.

This clonotype turned up a few times. The J gene is TRBJ1-3, the V gene TRBV10-3, with D unresolved. The V end lost 3 bases, the J end lost 5 bases, and 8 bases lay between the germline ends. The CDR3 spans 13 residues. The germline V gene has CDR1 ENHRY and CDR2 SYGVKD. The CDR3 is CAISEGTRNTIYF. In DNA form, the CDR3 reads TGTGCCATCAGTGAAGGCACACGAAACACCATATATTTT.

This clonotype was seen a handful of times. The V gene is TRBV11-3, the J gene TRBJ2-1, with TRBD1 matching over 8 bases. CDR1 and CDR2 (germline): SGHNT, YENEEA. This CDR3 contains 15 residues. V trimming: 5 bases; J trimming: 2 bases; junction bases outside the gene matches: 5. The CDR3 nucleotides read TGTGCCAGCAGCACGTCGGACAGGGCCTACAATGAGCAGTTCTTC. Its protein is CASSTSDRAYNEQFF.

The V gene is TRBV3-1, the J gene TRBJ1-2, with 8 nucleotides matching TRBD1. The CDR3 is 12 residues long. With 3 bases clipped from V and 14 bases from J, the junction kept 8 bases outside the gene matches. Germline assignment: CDR1 LGHDT and CDR2 YNNKEL (reference sequence). CDR3 nucleotides: TGTGCCAGCAGCCATAGGTGGACAGGGTGTACCTTC. This encodes CASSHRWTGCTF.

This rearrangement joins TRBV2 to TRBJ2-1; TRBD1 aligns across 8 bases. The CDR3 runs 13 residues. The J segment lost 7 bases and the V segment lost 4 bases, leaving 3 bases of the junction unmatched. Germline values: CDR1 SNHLY, CDR2 FYNNEI. CDR3 coding DNA: TGTGCCAGCAGTGCCAACAGGGGGAATGAGCAGTTCTTC. This gives the protein CASSANRGNEQFF.

The CDR3 DNA reads TGTGCCACCAGCAGAGTCCGGACAGGGGGCGATGGCTACACCTTC. Its protein product is CATSRVRTGGDGYTF. V and J are TRBV15 and TRBJ1-2, with 11 bases fitting TRBD1. V dropped 1 base and J dropped 6; count of bases not matched to a gene: 4. Germline assignment: CDR1 LNHNV and CDR2 YYDKDF (reference sequence). This CDR3 has 15 amino acids.

The chain has TRBV28 and TRBJ2-6, with D hard to call. The CDR3 sequence is 14 residues long. Germline V CDR1 and CDR2: MDHEN, SYDVKM. The germline V and J ends were trimmed by 2 bases and 10 bases, with 12 bases remaining between them. As DNA, the CDR3 is TGTGCCAGCAGTTTACTCGGTTCTGAGAACGTCCTGACTTTC. This encodes CASSLLGSENVLTF.

This rearrangement joins TRBV20-1 to TRBJ2-3; D not resolved. Trimming left V 5 bases short and J 6 bases short, with 15 bases between. CDR1 and CDR2 (germline): DFQATT, SNEGSKA (reference sequence). The CDR3 loop spans 13 amino acids. The CDR3 loop reads CSARRPPSDTQYF. CDR3 sequence (DNA): TGCAGTGCTCGTAGACCCCCGAGCGATACGCAGTATTTT.

This CDR3 reads CASSLTKSASRWYNEQFF. The CDR3 nucleotides read TGTGCCAGCAGCTTAACGAAGTCGGCTTCCCGTTGGTACAATGAGCAGTTCTTC. V and J are TRBV7-3 and TRBJ2-1; D ambiguous. The germline V gene has CDR1 SGHTA and CDR2 FQGTGA. Deletions cut 0 bases from V and 4 bases from J, with 19 bases between. This CDR3 is 18 amino acids long.

In its sample, this clonotype was seen many times. The chain links TRBV20-1 to TRBJ1-4, with D perhaps TRBD1 (5 bases). The germline CDR1 and CDR2 sequences are DFQATT and SNEGSKA (reference sequence). The V and J ends lost 1 base and 5 bases respectively, with 8 bases between them. The CDR3 contains 13 residues. The DNA for the CDR3 is TGCAGTGCTAGAGTTGGGGGGAATGAAAAACTGTTTTTT. Residues: CSARVGGNEKLFF.

This clonotype has at least ten counts. The chain joins TRBV18 to TRBJ1-1; maybe TRBD1 (5 bases). The V gene's germline CDR1 is KGHSH and CDR2 LQKENI. The V gene lost 6 bases and the J gene lost 1 base, with 15 bases spanning the gap. CDR3 length: 15 residues. The CDR3: CASSWTGLSNTEAFF. The DNA of the CDR3 is TGTGCCAGCTCGTGGACGGGACTTTCGAACACTGAAGCTTTCTTT. Full variable domain (missing parts from reference TRBV18 and TRBJ1-1): NAGVMQNPRHLVRRRGQEARLRCSPMKGHSHVYWYRQLPEEGLKFMVYLQKENIIDESGMPKERFSAEFPKEGPSILRIQQVVRGDSAAYFCASSWTGLSNTEAFFGQGTRLTVV.

This chain links TRBV9 with TRBJ1-6; D gene uncertain. CDR1 SGDLS and CDR2 YYNGEE come from the germline V gene. The CDR3 extends over 14 amino acids. Trimming removed 0 bases from V and 9 bases from J, with 10 bases in between. CDR3 sequence: CASSVESGSSPLHF. CDR3 in DNA: TGTGCCAGCAGCGTAGAGTCGGGGAGTTCACCCCTCCACTTT.

The rearrangement joins TRBV7-9 to TRBJ1-3, with a possible D match to TRBD1 (6 bases). The CDR3 extends over 15 amino acids. From germline, CDR1 is SEHNR and CDR2 FQNEAQ (reference sequence). The V gene lost 6 bases and the J gene lost 3 bases, with 15 bases spanning the gap. The CDR3 nucleotides read TGTGCCAGCAGTCCCCAGGGGCGAGGTGGAAACACCATATATTTT. Its protein product is CASSPQGRGGNTIYF.

This clonotype has only a few counts. This sequence joins TRBV7-3 and TRBJ2-2; 7 nucleotides agree with TRBD2. Germline V gene lookup returns CDR1 SGHTA and CDR2 FQGTGA. There are 16 residues in the CDR3. Trimming cost V 4 bases and J 1 base; bases outside gene matches: 6. CDR3 protein: CASSSRIAGNTGELFF. Written as DNA, the CDR3 is TGTGCCAGCAGCTCCCGGATAGCGGGGAACACCGGGGAGCTGTTTTTT.

This clonotype was counted at least ten times. CDR3 bases: TGCGCCAGCAGCCAAGCTTGGGCTAGCGGGAGGTCGGATACGCAGTATTTT. It is translated as CASSQAWASGRSDTQYF. The chain uses TRBV4-3 and TRBJ2-3; 11 bases map to TRBD2. The trim removed 1 base at V and 6 bases at J, leaving 9 bases unmatched. CDR3 length: 17 amino acids. Germline CDR1 LGHNA, CDR2 YSLEER.

The V gene is TRBV29-1, the J gene TRBJ1-5, with D possibly being TRBD1 (5 bases). This CDR3 has 14 amino acids. Germline-derived CDR1 and CDR2 are SQVTM and ANQGSEA. V gave up 8 bases and J gave up 5 bases, with 19 bases separating them. The CDR3 DNA is TGCAGCTTTTCCCGGGGAGGGGCAGATCAGCCCCAGCATTTT. Amino acids: CSFSRGGADQPQHF. The entire variable domain, with the rest obtained from reference TRBV29-1 and TRBJ1-5, is as follows: SAVISQKPSRDICQRGTSLTIQCQVDSQVTMMFWYRQQPGQSLTLIATANQGSEATYESGFVIDKFPISRPNLTFSTLTVSNMSPEDSSIYLCSFSRGGADQPQHFGDGTRLSIL.

The rearrangement links TRBV4-3 to TRBJ1-2; D may be TRBD1 (5 bases). The CDR3 has 15 residues. In germline, CDR1 is LGHNA, CDR2 YSLEER. Trimming removed 4 bases at V and 4 bases at J, with 16 bases between. CDR3 protein: CASSRADSSLYGYTF. CDR3 sequence (DNA): TGCGCCAGCAGCCGAGCAGACAGTTCACTCTATGGCTACACCTTC.

This chain uses TRBV7-2 with TRBJ2-7; D perhaps matches TRBD2 (5 bases). The CDR3 is 13 residues long. From germline, CDR1 is SGHTA and CDR2 FQGNSA. V was trimmed by 2 bases and J by 7 bases, leaving 12 bases between them. The CDR3 region is CASSLNYGGEQYF. Here the CDR3 DNA reads TGTGCCAGCAGCTTAAATTACGGAGGTGAGCAGTACTTC.

This clonotype was counted ten times or more. This sequence joins TRBV20-1 and TRBJ2-7; 10 nucleotides agree with TRBD2. The V gene's germline CDR1 is DFQATT and CDR2 SNEGSKA (reference sequence). The CDR3 spans 13 residues. J was trimmed by 3 bases and V by 6 bases; bases with no gene match: 5. In nucleotides, the CDR3 is TGCAGTGCGCCGACTAGCGGGCTCTACGAGCAGTACTTC. This codes for CSAPTSGLYEQYF.

This chain uses TRBV5-4 with TRBJ1-4; a possible D gene is TRBD1 (6 bases). The ends were cut back, 3 bases at V and 8 bases at J, with 17 bases in the middle. Germline lookup yields CDR1 SGHNT and CDR2 YYREEE (reference sequence). The CDR3 consists of 15 residues. CDR3 nucleotides: TGTGCCAGCAGCTCGAGGCAGCAGGGGTGGGAAAAACTGTTTTTT. Protein product: CASSSRQQGWEKLFF.

This clonotype was detected many times. The chain couples TRBV20-1 to TRBJ2-3; D not certain. Germline assignment: CDR1 DFQATT and CDR2 SNEGSKA (reference sequence). Trimming pared 4 bases from V and 3 bases from J, leaving 11 bases between. The CDR3 spans 13 residues. CDR3 nucleotide sequence: TGCAGTGCTACCAGTAGTGCGACAGATACGCAGTATTTT. It encodes CSATSSATDTQYF.

The rearrangement links TRBV4-1 to TRBJ2-5; D might be TRBD1 (5 bases). The germline V gene encodes CDR1 MGHRA and CDR2 YSYEKL. The CDR3 totals 15 residues. V was clipped by 10 bases and J by 6 bases, with 24 bases between them. Here the CDR3 DNA reads TGCGCCATCCGGTCAGGGCCTAAGAAGTGGAAGACCCAGTACTTC. It yields the protein CAIRSGPKKWKTQYF.

The V and J genes are TRBV5-1 and TRBJ2-7, with D possibly matching TRBD1 (5 bases). Between the trimmed V and J ends, which lost 5 bases and 1 base, there was a span of 16 bases. Germline V gene data show CDR1 as SGHRS and CDR2 as YFSETQ. This CDR3 has 15 residues. The CDR3: CASRSAQGASYEQYF. DNA for the CDR3: TGCGCCAGCAGGAGTGCGCAGGGTGCGTCCTACGAGCAGTACTTC.